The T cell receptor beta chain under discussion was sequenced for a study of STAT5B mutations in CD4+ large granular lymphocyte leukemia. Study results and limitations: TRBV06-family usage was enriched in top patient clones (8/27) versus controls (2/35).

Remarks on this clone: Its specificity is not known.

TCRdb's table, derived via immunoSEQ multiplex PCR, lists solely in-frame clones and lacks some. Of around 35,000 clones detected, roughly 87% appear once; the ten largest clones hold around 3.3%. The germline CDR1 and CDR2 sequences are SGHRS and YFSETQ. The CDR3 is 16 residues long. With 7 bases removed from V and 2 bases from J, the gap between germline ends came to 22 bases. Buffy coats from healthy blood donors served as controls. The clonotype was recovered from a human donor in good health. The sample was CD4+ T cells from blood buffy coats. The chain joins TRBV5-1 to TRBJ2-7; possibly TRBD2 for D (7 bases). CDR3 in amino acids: CASSLITGGSTYEQYF. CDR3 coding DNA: TGCGCCAGCTCCTTGATCACGGGGGGCAGTACCTACGAGCAGTACTTC.